The entry below describes one T cell receptor beta chain. TCRdb's copy holds only in-frame clones and misses some; the assay was immunoSEQ multiplex PCR. The table records around 250,000 clones, around 86% of them present only once. The sample is drawn from a study of blood T cell repertoires in COVID-19. Trimming at V came to 4 bases and at J to 0 bases, leaving 2 bases not matched to a gene. Germline values: CDR1 SGHDT, CDR2 YYEEEE. The CDR3 loop spans 14 amino acids. Input material: PBMCs or T cells enriched from blood (not recorded which). The receptor was derived from a young man who had recovered from COVID-19. The chain has TRBV5-6 and TRBJ1-1; 8 bases match TRBD1. CDR3 nucleotide sequence: TGTGCCAGCAGCCAGGGACAGGTGAACACTGAAGCTTTCTTT. Translation: CASSQGQVNTEAFF.